This TCR beta chain was sequenced in a study of blood T cell repertoires in COVID-19 (dated by TCRdb to about 2020). For the wider study: Samples covering the acute and convalescent phases of COVID-19 were provided by collaborators in the United States, Italy and Spain. Deeply sampled blood TCRbeta repertoires from subjects exposed to, actively infected with, or recovered from COVID-19 were included in the dataset. Where available, HLA class I and class II types were obtained from metadata supplied by the sample provider rather than from assay-based typing. A freely available public database, intended as a resource for researchers studying the immune response to SARS-CoV-2, is where the repertoires were released. The prospective study material was composed of cDNA or gDNA derived from T cells, B-cell-depleted T cells, or PBMCs. Samples came from the ongoing ImmuneRACE study (first 160 participants) plus 1,254 subjects from 6 global collaborators. Nearly every sample came with metadata listing a de-identified subject ID, COVID-19 status, age in years and sex.

As to this clone: What this receptor recognizes is not known. No clone much larger than this one lies a single base away; base qualities are absent.

TCRbeta CDR3 regions were amplified from genomic DNA by means of the immunoSEQ Assay, a bias-controlled multiplex PCR. The authors processed their data as follows. Within the assay, amplification of reference gene primers was used to estimate how many nucleated cells each sample contained. To quantify the absolute abundance of each unique TCRbeta CDR3 rearrangement, sequence reads were collapsed and filtered. For each sample, productive Simpson clonality was calculated by taking the square root of Simpson's diversity index across productive rearrangements. Not all clones reach the TCRdb copy of this immuneACCESS table, which keeps in-frame sequences only. Checked studies attribute under half of the gap to unresolved V genes and leave the rest unexplained. That table gives V, J and clone size, and the DNA gave D and trimming. Across this sample there are about 240,000 clones, with about 82% seen only once. In total, the top ten clones hold approximately 13% of the sample.

Taken from the germline V gene, the CDR1 and CDR2 loops are SNHLY and FYNNEI. V trim: 7 bases; J trim: 6 bases; unmatched bases: 13. The CDR3 numbers 15 residues from cysteine through phenylalanine. The CDR3 DNA has 45 bases and is translated from base 1. Collaborating institutions collected whole blood in K2EDTA tubes following their own protocols. For TCRbeta analysis, collaborator samples were shipped as frozen whole blood, as isolated PBMCs, or as DNA extracted from either sample type. What the authors observed across the whole study: The quantity of clinical and demographic metadata differed by source and by participant and was supplied without curation.

Sequencing input: peripheral blood. The TCR was taken from an elderly man with acute or convalescent COVID-19. The rearranged segments are TRBV2 and TRBJ2-7, with 9 bases aligning to TRBD1. The DNA reads TGTGCCAGCACCCTATCCGGGACAGGGTTAGCCGAGCAGTACTTC. Protein translation: CASTLSGTGLAEQYF. Reference TRBV2 and TRBJ2-7 proteins supply the regions before and after the CDR3; the full variable domain is: EPEVTQTPSHQVTQMGQEVILRCVPISNHLYFYWYRQILGQKVEFLVSFYNNEISEKSEIFDDQFSVERPDGSNFTLKIRSTKLEDSAMYFCASTLSGTGLAEQYFGPGTRLTVT.